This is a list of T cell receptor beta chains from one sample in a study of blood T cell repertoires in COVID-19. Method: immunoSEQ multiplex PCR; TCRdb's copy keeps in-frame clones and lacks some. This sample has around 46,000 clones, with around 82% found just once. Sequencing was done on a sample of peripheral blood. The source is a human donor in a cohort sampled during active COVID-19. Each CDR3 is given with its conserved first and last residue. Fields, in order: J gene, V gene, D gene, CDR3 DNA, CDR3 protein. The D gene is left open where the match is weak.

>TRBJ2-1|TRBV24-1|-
TGTGCCACCAGTGACGGAGGGGTCACGGATGAGCAGTTCTTC
CATSDGGVTDEQFF
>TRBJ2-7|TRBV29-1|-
TGCAGCGTTGGTGTGGGCCCCTACGAGCAGTACTTC
CSVGVGPYEQYF
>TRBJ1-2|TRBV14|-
TGTGCCAGCAGCCAACCAGGCCCTAAAAAGTATGGCTACACCTTC
CASSQPGPKKYGYTF
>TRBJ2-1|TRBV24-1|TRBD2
TGTGCCACCAGTGTTGGGACTAGCGTCAGCTCCTACAATGAGCAGTTCTTC
CATSVGTSVSSYNEQFF
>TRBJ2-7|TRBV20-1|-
TGCAGCCTCGCGCGCTCCTACGAGCAGTACTTC
CSLARSYEQYF
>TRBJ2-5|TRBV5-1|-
TGCGCCAGCAGCTTTACCCCCCAACAGGTCCAAGAGACCCAGTACTTC
CASSFTPQQVQETQYF
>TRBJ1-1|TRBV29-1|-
TGCAGCGCCCAGCCGACAGAGTTGATGAACACTGAAGCTTTCTTT
CSAQPTELMNTEAFF
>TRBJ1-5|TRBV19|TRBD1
TGTGCCAGTAGTATATATCTCTCCGGACAGGAATTTTCCGATAGCAATCAGCCCCAGCATTTT
CASSIYLSGQEFSDSNQPQHF
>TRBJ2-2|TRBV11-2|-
TGTGCCAGCAGCTCTATCCAGGGTTACACCGGGGAGCTGTTTTTT
CASSSIQGYTGELFF
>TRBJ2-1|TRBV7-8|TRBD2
TGTGCCACCCGGAGAAGCGGGGGGATCCATGAGCAGTTCTTC
CATRRSGGIHEQFF
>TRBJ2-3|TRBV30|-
TGTGCCTGGGGAAATAATGTAGATACGCAGTATTTT
CAWGNNVDTQYF
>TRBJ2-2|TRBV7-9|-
TGTGCCAGCAGCTTAGGGGACTCAGCGAACACCGGGGAGCTGTTTTTT
CASSLGDSANTGELFF
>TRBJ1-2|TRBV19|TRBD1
TGTGCCAGTAGTAGTCGGGACAGCAACTCTTATGGCTACACCTTC
CASSSRDSNSYGYTF
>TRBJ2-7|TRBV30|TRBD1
TGTGCCTACCACACACAGGGGTGGGGCGAGCAGTACTTC
CAYHTQGWGEQYF
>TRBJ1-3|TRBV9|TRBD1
TGTGCCAGCAGCATAAGAGGGACAGCCTCTGGAAACACCATATATTTT
CASSIRGTASGNTIYF
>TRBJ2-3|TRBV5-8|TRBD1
TGTGCCAGCAGAGAGACAGGGCAAGATACGCAGTATTTT
CASRETGQDTQYF
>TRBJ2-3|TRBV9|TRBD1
TGTGCCAGCAGCCGGGGCCAGGGGGCTCCAGATACGCAGTATTTT
CASSRGQGAPDTQYF
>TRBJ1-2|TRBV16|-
TGTGCCAGCAGCCAATTGGCCTATGGCTACACCTTC
CASSQLAYGYTF
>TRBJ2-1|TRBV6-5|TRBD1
TGTGCCAGCAGCACCGACAGGGCCCCCTACAATGAGCAGTTCTTC
CASSTDRAPYNEQFF